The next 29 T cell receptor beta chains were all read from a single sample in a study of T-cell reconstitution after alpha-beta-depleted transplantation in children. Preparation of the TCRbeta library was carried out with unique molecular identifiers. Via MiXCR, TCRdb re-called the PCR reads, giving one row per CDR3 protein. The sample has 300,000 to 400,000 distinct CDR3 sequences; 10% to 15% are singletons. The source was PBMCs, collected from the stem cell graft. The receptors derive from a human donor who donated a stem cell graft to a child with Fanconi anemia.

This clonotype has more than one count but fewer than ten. This CDR3 reads CATSRSIPGSGANVLTF. For the CDR3, the DNA is TGTGCCACCAGCAGGTCCATACCAGGGTCGGGGGCCAACGTCCTGACTTTC. The chain carries TRBV15 and TRBJ2-6; weak D call: TRBD1 (5 bases). The CDR3 consists of 17 residues. The germline V and J ends were trimmed by 3 bases and 4 bases, with 16 bases remaining between them. Germline CDR1 LNHNV, CDR2 YYDKDF (reference sequence). Complete variable domain (other parts from reference TRBV15 and TRBJ2-6): DAMVIQNPRYQVTQFGKPVTLSCSQTLNHNVMYWYQQKSSQAPKLLFHYYDKDFNNEADTPDNFQSRRPNTSFCFLDIRSPGLGDTAMYLCATSRSIPGSGANVLTFGAGSRLTVL.

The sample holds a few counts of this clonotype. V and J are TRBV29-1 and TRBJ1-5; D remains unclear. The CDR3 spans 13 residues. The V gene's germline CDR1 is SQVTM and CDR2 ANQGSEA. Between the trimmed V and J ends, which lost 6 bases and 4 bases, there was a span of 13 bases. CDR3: CSVAEQSNQPQHF. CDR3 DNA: TGCAGCGTCGCCGAACAAAGTAATCAGCCCCAGCATTTT.

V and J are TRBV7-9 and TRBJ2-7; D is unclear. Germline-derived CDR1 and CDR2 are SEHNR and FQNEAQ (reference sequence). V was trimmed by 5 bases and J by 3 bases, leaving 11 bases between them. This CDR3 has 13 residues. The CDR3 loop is CASSPPGLYEQYV. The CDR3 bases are TGTGCCAGCAGCCCTCCAGGCCTCTACGAGCAGTACGTC.

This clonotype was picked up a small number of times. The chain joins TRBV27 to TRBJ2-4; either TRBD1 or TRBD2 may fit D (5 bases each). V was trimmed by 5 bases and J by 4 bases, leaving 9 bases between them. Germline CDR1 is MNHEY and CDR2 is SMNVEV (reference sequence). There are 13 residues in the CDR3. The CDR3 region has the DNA TGTGCCAGCAGTGAGGGACGGAAAAACATTCAGTACTTC. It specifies CASSEGRKNIQYF.

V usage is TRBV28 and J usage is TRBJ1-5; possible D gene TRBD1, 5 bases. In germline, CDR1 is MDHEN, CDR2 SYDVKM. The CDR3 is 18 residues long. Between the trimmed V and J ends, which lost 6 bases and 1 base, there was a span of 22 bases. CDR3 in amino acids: CASSQDGLGVGSNQPQHF. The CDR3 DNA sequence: TGTGCCAGCAGCCAGGACGGATTAGGGGTTGGAAGCAATCAGCCCCAGCATTTT.

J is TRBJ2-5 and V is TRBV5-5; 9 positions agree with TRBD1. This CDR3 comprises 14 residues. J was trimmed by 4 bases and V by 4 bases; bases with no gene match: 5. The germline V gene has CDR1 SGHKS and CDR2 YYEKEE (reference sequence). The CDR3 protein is CASSRDRDGETQYF. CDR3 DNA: TGTGCCAGCAGCAGGGACAGGGATGGAGAGACCCAGTACTTC.

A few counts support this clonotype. The CDR3 region is CSVWDRGSAKNIQYF. The CDR3 bases are TGCAGCGTTTGGGACAGGGGATCGGCCAAAAACATTCAGTACTTC. The chain uses TRBV29-1 and TRBJ2-4; 10 nucleotides align to TRBD1. Per the germline V gene, CDR1 is SQVTM and CDR2 is ANQGSEA. This CDR3 contains 15 residues. After removal of 5 bases from V and 1 base from J, the junction contained 5 bases not matched to a gene.

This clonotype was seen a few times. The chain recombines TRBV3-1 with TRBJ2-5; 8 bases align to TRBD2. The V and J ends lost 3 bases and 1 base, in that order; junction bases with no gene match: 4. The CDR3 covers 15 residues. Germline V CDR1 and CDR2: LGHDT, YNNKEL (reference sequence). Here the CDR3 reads CASSHRGGPQETQYF. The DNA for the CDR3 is TGTGCCAGCAGCCACCGCGGGGGGCCCCAAGAGACCCAGTACTTC.

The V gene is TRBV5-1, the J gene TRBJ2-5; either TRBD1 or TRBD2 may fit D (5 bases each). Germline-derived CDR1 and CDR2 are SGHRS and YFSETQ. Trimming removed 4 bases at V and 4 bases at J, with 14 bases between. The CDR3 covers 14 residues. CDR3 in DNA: TGCGCCAGCAGCCCCGGACGGGGCCCAGAGACCCAGTACTTC. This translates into CASSPGRGPETQYF.

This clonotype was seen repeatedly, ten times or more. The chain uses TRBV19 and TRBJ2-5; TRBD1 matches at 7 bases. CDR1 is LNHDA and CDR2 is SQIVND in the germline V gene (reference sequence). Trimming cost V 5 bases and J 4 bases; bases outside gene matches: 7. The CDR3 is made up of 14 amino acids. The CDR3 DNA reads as TGTGCCAGTAGTCAAGACAGGGTCGGAGAGACCCAGTACTTC. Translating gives CASSQDRVGETQYF.

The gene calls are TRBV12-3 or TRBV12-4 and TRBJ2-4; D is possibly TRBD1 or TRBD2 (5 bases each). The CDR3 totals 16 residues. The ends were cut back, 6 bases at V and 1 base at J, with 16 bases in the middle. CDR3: CASSFRVGVAKNIQYF. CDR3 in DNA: TGTGCCAGCAGCTTTCGAGTGGGGGTGGCCAAAAACATTCAGTACTTC.

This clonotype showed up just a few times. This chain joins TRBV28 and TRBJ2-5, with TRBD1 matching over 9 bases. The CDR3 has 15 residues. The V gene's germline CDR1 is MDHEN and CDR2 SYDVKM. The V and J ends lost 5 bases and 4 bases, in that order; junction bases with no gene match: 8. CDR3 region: CASSMPGQGVETQYF. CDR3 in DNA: TGTGCCAGCAGTATGCCGGGACAGGGAGTAGAGACCCAGTACTTC.

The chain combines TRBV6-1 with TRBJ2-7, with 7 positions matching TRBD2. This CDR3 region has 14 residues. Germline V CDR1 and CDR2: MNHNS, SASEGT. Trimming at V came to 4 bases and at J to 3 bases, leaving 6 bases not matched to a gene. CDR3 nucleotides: TGTGCCAGCAGTGGAGCGGGGATCAGCTACGAGCAGTACTTC. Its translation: CASSGAGISYEQYF.

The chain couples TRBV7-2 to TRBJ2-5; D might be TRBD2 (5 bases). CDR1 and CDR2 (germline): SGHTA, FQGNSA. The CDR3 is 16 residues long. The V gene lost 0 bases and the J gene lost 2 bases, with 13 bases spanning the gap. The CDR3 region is CASSLAASRTQETQYF. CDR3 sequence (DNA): TGTGCCAGCAGCTTAGCTGCTAGCCGGACGCAAGAGACCCAGTACTTC.

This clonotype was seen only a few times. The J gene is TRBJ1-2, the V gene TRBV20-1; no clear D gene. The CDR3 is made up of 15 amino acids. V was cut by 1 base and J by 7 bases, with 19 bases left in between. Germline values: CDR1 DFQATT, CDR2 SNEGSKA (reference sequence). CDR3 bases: TGCAGTGCTAGAGCCCCGGGCCGGGAAACGTCTGGCTACACCTTC. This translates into CSARAPGRETSGYTF.

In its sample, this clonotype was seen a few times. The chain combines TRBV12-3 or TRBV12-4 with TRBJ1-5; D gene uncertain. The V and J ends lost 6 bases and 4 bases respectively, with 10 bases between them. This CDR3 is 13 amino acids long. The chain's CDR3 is CASSDVGNQPQHF. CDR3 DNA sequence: TGTGCCAGCAGCGACGTGGGTAATCAGCCCCAGCATTTT.

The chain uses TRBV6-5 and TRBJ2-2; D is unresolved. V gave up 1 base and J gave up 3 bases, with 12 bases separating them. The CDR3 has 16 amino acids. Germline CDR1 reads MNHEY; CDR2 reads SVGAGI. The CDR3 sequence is CASSYFGAGYTGELFF. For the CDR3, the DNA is TGTGCCAGCAGTTACTTTGGAGCAGGATACACCGGGGAGCTGTTTTTT.

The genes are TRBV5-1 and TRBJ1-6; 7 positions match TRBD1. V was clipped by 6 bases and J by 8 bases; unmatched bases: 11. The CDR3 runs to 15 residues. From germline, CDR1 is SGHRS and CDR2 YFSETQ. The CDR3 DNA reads TGCGCCAGCACCATCTTGGGAGGGGGCGATTCACCCCTCCACTTT. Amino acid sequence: CASTILGGGDSPLHF.

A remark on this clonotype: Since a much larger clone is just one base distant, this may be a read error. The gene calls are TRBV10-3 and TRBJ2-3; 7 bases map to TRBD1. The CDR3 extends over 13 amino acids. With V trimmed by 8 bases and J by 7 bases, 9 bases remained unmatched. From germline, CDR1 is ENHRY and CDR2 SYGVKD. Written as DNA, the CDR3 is TGTGCCATCGGGGACAGCCTCACGTATACGCAGTATTTT. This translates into CAIGDSLTYTQYF.

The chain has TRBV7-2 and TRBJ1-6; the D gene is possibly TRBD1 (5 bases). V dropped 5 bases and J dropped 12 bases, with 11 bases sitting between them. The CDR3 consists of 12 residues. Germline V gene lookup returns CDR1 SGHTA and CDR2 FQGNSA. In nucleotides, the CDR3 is TGTGCCAGCAGCCCGGGACCTGGACCCCTCCACTTT. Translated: CASSPGPGPLHF.

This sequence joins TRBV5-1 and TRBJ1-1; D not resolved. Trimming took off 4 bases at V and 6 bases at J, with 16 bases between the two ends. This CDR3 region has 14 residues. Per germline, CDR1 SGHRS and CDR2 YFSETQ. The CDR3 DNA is TGCGCCAGCAGCCCCGGGAGTGTGGGAGCTGAAGCTTTCTTT. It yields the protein CASSPGSVGAEAFF.

The CDR3 DNA follows: TGCAGTGCTTCACTACTAGCGGGGAGCTCCTACGAGCAGTACTTC. It is translated as CSASLLAGSSYEQYF. The gene calls are TRBV20-1 and TRBJ2-7; 10 nucleotides align to TRBD2. V lost 5 bases to trimming and J lost 0 bases; unmatched junction nucleotides: 7. The CDR3 runs 15 residues. The V gene's germline CDR1 is DFQATT and CDR2 SNEGSKA (reference sequence).

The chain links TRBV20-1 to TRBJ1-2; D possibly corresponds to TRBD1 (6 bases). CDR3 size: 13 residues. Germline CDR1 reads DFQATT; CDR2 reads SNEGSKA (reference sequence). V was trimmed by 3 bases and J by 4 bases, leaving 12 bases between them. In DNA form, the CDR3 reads TGCAGTGCTAGCGAGGACAGAAGCTATGGCTACACCTTC. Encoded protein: CSASEDRSYGYTF.

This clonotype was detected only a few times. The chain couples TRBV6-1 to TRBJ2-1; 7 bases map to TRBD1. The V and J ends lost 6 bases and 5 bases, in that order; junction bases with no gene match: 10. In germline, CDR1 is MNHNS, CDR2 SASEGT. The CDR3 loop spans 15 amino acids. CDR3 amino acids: CASSPPDRANNEQFF. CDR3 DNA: TGTGCCAGCAGCCCCCCTGACAGGGCGAACAATGAGCAGTTCTTC.

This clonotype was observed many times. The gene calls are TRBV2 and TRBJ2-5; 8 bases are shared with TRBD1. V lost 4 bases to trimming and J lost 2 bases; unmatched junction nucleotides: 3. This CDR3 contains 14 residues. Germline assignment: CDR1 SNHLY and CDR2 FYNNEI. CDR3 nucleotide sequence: TGTGCCAGCAGTGTTGACAGGGGTCAAGAGACCCAGTACTTC. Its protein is CASSVDRGQETQYF.

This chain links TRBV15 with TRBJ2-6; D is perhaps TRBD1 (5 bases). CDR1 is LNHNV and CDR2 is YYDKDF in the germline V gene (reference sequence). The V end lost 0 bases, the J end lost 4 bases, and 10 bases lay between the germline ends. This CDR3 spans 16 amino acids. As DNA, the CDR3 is TGTGCCACCAGCAGAGAGGCAGGGCTAGGGGCCAACGTCCTGACTTTC. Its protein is CATSREAGLGANVLTF.

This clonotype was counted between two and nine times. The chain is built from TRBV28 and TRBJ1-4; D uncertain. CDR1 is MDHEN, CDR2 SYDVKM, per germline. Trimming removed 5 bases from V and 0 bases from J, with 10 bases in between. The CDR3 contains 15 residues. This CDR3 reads CASSRYRTTNEKLFF. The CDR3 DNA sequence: TGTGCCAGCAGTCGATACAGAACAACTAATGAAAAACTGTTTTTT.

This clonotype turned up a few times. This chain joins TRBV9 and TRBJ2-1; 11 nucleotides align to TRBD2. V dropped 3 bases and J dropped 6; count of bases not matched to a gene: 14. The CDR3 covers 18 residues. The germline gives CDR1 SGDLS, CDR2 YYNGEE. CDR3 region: CASSARLETSGGPNEQFF. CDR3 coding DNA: TGTGCCAGCAGCGCCCGGTTAGAAACTAGCGGGGGCCCCAATGAGCAGTTCTTC.

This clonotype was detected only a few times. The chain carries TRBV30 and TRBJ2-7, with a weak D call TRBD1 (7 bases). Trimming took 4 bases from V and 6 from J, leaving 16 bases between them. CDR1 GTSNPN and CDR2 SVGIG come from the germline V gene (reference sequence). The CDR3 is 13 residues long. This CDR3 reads CAWNPGGTAEQYF. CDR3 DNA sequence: TGTGCCTGGAACCCAGGGGGGACGGCCGAGCAGTACTTC. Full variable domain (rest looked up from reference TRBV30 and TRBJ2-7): SQTIHQWPATLVQPVGSPLSLECTVEGTSNPNLYWYRQAAGRGLQLLFYSVGIGQISSEVPQNLSASRPQDRQFILSSKKLLLSDSGFYLCAWNPGGTAEQYFGPGTRLTVT.